This entry lists 32 T cell receptor beta chains sequenced from one sample in a study of blood T cell repertoires in COVID-19. Libraries were prepared by immunoSEQ multiplex PCR; TCRdb keeps only in-frame clonotypes and omits some of them. Among 250,000 to 300,000 clones listed, approximately 86% were seen once. The sequenced material came from PBMCs or T cells enriched from blood (not recorded which). These receptors all stem from a woman in her twenties or thirties who had recovered from COVID-19.

The gene calls are TRBV5-1 and TRBJ2-6; perhaps TRBD1 as D (6 bases). The V gene's germline CDR1 is SGHRS and CDR2 YFSETQ. Trimming removed 4 bases from V and 3 bases from J, with 11 bases in between. This CDR3 contains 15 residues. The CDR3, as DNA: TGCGCCAGCAGCCCACAGGGTTTTGGGGCCAACGTCCTGACTTTC. Translation gives CASSPQGFGANVLTF.

The chain combines TRBV3-1 (or the pseudogene TRBV3-2) with TRBJ1-3; TRBD1 might be the D (5 bases). Germline V gene sequence: CDR1 LGHDT, CDR2 YNNKEL (reference sequence). The CDR3 consists of 16 residues. V was pared by 0 bases and J by 3 bases, with 12 bases between. The CDR3 sequence is CASSQEGRASGNTIYF. The CDR3 coding sequence is TGTGCCAGCAGCCAAGAAGGCAGGGCTAGTGGAAACACCATATATTTT.

The chain recombines TRBV3-1 (or the pseudogene TRBV3-2) with TRBJ1-1; 8 bases are shared with TRBD1. CDR3 length equals 14 residues. Trimming took 4 bases from V and 3 from J; bases not matched to a gene: 4. CDR1 and CDR2 from the germline V gene are LGHDT and YNNKEL (reference sequence). The CDR3 loop is CASSRTGGDTEAFF. The CDR3 DNA reads TGTGCCAGCAGCCGAACAGGGGGAGACACTGAAGCTTTCTTT.

The V call is TRBV6-1, the J call TRBJ2-4; possible D gene TRBD1, 8 bases. Trimming pared 4 bases from V and 1 base from J, leaving 23 bases between. There are 19 residues in the CDR3. Germline CDR1 MNHNS, CDR2 SASEGT. The CDR3, as DNA: TGTGCCAGCAGTGGCCGGACAGGGAGGGGGGTTGGGGCCAAAAACATTCAGTACTTC. This sequence encodes CASSGRTGRGVGAKNIQYF.

Details on this clone: Other nucleotide sequences from this sample produce the same CDR3. This chain connects TRBV30 to TRBJ1-6; weak D call: TRBD1 (6 bases). Germline lookup yields CDR1 GTSNPN and CDR2 SVGIG (reference sequence). V was shortened by 4 bases and J by 10 bases, with 8 bases between the two germline ends. The CDR3 has 11 amino acids. The CDR3 nucleotides are TGTGCCTGGAACGACAGGTCACCCCTCCACTTT. This translates into CAWNDRSPLHF.

V gene TRBV7-9 combines with J gene TRBJ1-6, with no clear D. CDR3 size: 13 residues. V was shortened by 1 base and J by 6 bases, with 4 bases between the two germline ends. Germline V lookup: CDR1 SEHNR, CDR2 FQNEAQ (reference sequence). The CDR3 DNA reads as TGTGCCAGCAGCTTAGAGCTTAATTCACCCCTCCACTTT. Its protein product is CASSLELNSPLHF. Together with reference TRBV7-9 and TRBJ1-6, the CDR3 gives the full variable domain: DTGVSQNPRHKITKRGQNVTFRCDPISEHNRLYWYRQTLGQGPEFLTYFQNEAQLEKSRLLSDRFSAERPKGSFSTLEIQRTEQGDSAMYLCASSLELNSPLHFGNGTRLTVT.

This clone was recorded a few times. The rearrangement uses TRBV7-8 and TRBJ2-3; 10 bases fit TRBD2. The CDR3 extends over 17 amino acids. The germline CDR1 and CDR2 sequences are SGHVS and FQNEAQ. V shed 5 bases and J 5 bases; nucleotides not matched to a gene: 13. In nucleotides, the CDR3 is TGTGCCAGCAGCCCCCAGCGGGTAGCGGGGGGAGGAGATACGCAGTATTTT. It encodes CASSPQRVAGGGDTQYF.

The chain is built from TRBV2 and TRBJ2-2; 7 bases align to TRBD1. CDR1 is SNHLY, CDR2 FYNNEI, per germline. This CDR3 is built from 15 residues. The junction had 6 bases not matched to a gene; V was cut back by 6 bases and J by 2 bases. For the CDR3, the DNA is TGTGCCAGCAGGGGCGGACAGGATAACACCGGGGAGCTGTTTTTT. Amino acid sequence: CASRGGQDNTGELFF.

The J gene is TRBJ1-3, the V gene TRBV4-3; no definite D call. V dropped 0 bases and J dropped 8 bases, with 8 bases sitting between them. Looked up from germline, CDR1 is LGHNA and CDR2 is YSLEER. The CDR3 length is 13 residues. The CDR3, as DNA: TGCGCCAGCAGCCAAGAATGGCGGCACACCATATATTTT. It yields the protein CASSQEWRHTIYF.

This clone was observed a handful of times. Other DNA sequences in this specimen translate into the identical CDR3. The rearrangement links TRBV28 to TRBJ1-1; D may be TRBD1 (5 bases). From germline, CDR1 is MDHEN and CDR2 SYDVKM. CDR3 size: 11 residues. Trimming pared 6 bases from V and 6 bases from J, leaving 8 bases between. The chain's CDR3 is CASRGRPEAFF. CDR3 nucleotides: TGTGCCAGCAGGGGGCGCCCTGAAGCTTTCTTT.

The V gene is TRBV29-1, the J gene TRBJ2-3; TRBD1 might be the D (6 bases). The CDR3 spans 14 residues. CDR1 SQVTM and CDR2 ANQGSEA come from the germline V gene. V was shortened by 4 bases and J by 3 bases, with 14 bases between the two germline ends. CDR3: CSVAQGLGTDTQYF. CDR3 in DNA: TGCAGCGTTGCGCAGGGGCTGGGGACAGATACGCAGTATTTT.

The rearrangement uses TRBV27 and TRBJ1-5; TRBD1 agrees at 8 bases. J gave up 4 bases and V 5 bases, and 7 bases lay outside the gene matches. The CDR3 runs to 15 residues. Per germline, CDR1 MNHEY and CDR2 SMNVEV (reference sequence). The DNA for the CDR3 is TGTGCCAGCAGTACAAGGACAGGGCTGAATCAGCCCCAGCATTTT. This codes for CASSTRTGLNQPQHF.

V and J are TRBV9 and TRBJ1-1; D call uncertain. This CDR3 spans 13 amino acids. Trimming removed 0 bases at V and 3 bases at J, with 6 bases between. CDR1 and CDR2 (germline): SGDLS, YYNGEE. The CDR3 bases are TGTGCCAGCAGCGTAGGGACTCACACTGAAGCTTTCTTT. Its translation is CASSVGTHTEAFF.

The count of this clone is one. CDR3 loop: CATSVRRPGGTQETQYF. CDR3 DNA sequence: TGTGCCACCAGTGTGAGGAGGCCCGGGGGGACTCAAGAGACCCAGTACTTC. V usage is TRBV24-1 and J usage is TRBJ2-5, with 7 positions matching TRBD2. This CDR3 has 17 amino acids. V lost 5 bases and J lost 2; bases outside the gene matches: 13. Germline assignment: CDR1 KGHDR and CDR2 SFDVKD.

The V call is TRBV16, the J call TRBJ1-1; D is uncertain. Germline CDR1 KGHSY, CDR2 FQNENV. The CDR3 has 10 amino acids. V was clipped by 5 bases and J by 7 bases, with 5 bases between them. CDR3 bases: TGTGCCAGCAGCGGAGGTGAAGCTTTCTTT. It specifies CASSGGEAFF. Together with reference TRBV16 and TRBJ1-1, the CDR3 gives the full variable domain: GEEVAQTPKHLVRGEGQKAKLYCAPIKGHSYVFWYQQVLKNEFKFLISFQNENVFDETGMPKERFSAKCLPNSPCSLEIQATKLEDSAVYFCASSGGEAFFGQGTRLTVV.

Comment on this clone: The junction does not match germline at one end; this may be a read error. The CDR3 DNA sequence: TGCAGCGTTCGGCCCTGGGGCGGGATGAACGCTGAAGCTTTCTTT. Encoded protein: CSVRPWGGMNAEAFF. This chain joins TRBV29-1 and TRBJ1-1; a possible D gene is TRBD1 (5 bases). The germline V gene has CDR1 SQVTM and CDR2 ANQGSEA. The CDR3 totals 15 residues.

The table lists this clone with a few counts. The V call is TRBV4-3, the J call TRBJ1-2; 8 bases map to TRBD1. The CDR3 totals 14 residues. J gave up 2 bases and V 1 base, and 0 bases lay outside the gene matches. Germline V gene data show CDR1 as LGHNA and CDR2 as YSLEER. CDR3 sequence (DNA): TGCGCCAGCAGCCAAGGGACAGGGAACTATGGCTACACCTTC. Its translation is CASSQGTGNYGYTF.

The J gene is TRBJ2-5, the V gene TRBV2, with 10 positions matching TRBD2. The ends lost 4 bases at V and 2 bases at J; junction bases unmatched: 7. The CDR3 length is 16 residues. Germline assignment: CDR1 SNHLY and CDR2 FYNNEI. CDR3 bases: TGTGCCAGCAGTGTGCTCCCACTAGCGGGGCAAGAGACCCAGTACTTC. This gives the protein CASSVLPLAGQETQYF.

This clone was counted between two and nine times. The chain uses TRBV18 and TRBJ2-1; 7 bases fit TRBD2. V lost 4 bases and J lost 0; bases outside the gene matches: 3. The germline CDR1 and CDR2 sequences are KGHSH and LQKENI. This CDR3 is 15 amino acids long. CDR3 bases: TGTGCCAGCTCACTTGGCGGGAGCTCCTACAATGAGCAGTTCTTC. Amino acid sequence: CASSLGGSSYNEQFF.

This sequence joins TRBV6-5 and TRBJ1-2, with a tentative D call TRBD1 (6 bases). Germline assignment: CDR1 MNHEY and CDR2 SVGAGI. V was pared by 5 bases and J by 7 bases, with 11 bases between. This CDR3 has 12 amino acids. The CDR3 DNA sequence: TGTGCCAGCAGTAGCAACAGGGTTGGCTACACCTTC. Translating it yields CASSSNRVGYTF.

The chain links TRBV4-1 to TRBJ1-2; TRBD1 matches 7 bases. The ends lost 3 bases at V and 2 bases at J; junction bases unmatched: 9. CDR1 MGHRA and CDR2 YSYEKL come from the germline V gene. The CDR3 covers 16 residues. The CDR3 reads CASSHILTGTNYGYTF. The CDR3 DNA is TGCGCCAGCAGCCACATACTGACAGGGACCAACTATGGCTACACCTTC.

The chain employs TRBV10-3 and TRBJ1-1; 7 bases are shared with TRBD1. Germline loops: CDR1 ENHRY, CDR2 SYGVKD. This CDR3 spans 19 amino acids. The trim removed 0 bases at V and 4 bases at J, leaving 17 bases unmatched. As DNA, the CDR3 is TGTGCCATCAGTGAGTCTTGGGGGACAGCCCGTAAGATAGGCACTGAAGCTTTCTTT. Its translation: CAISESWGTARKIGTEAFF.

The chain links TRBV19 to TRBJ1-5, with D maybe TRBD1 (6 bases). Germline V gene lookup returns CDR1 LNHDA and CDR2 SQIVND (reference sequence). V shed 4 bases and J shed 1 base, with 14 bases lying between them. This CDR3 contains 16 residues. In DNA form, the CDR3 reads TGTGCCAGTAGTAGCTTGGACAGCTGGAGCAATCAGCCCCAGCATTTT. It encodes CASSSLDSWSNQPQHF.

V is TRBV4-2 and J is TRBJ2-7; D perhaps matches TRBD2 (7 bases). The CDR3 has 16 amino acids. CDR1 LGHNA and CDR2 YNFKEQ come from the germline V gene. With 3 bases removed from V and 0 bases from J, the gap between germline ends came to 15 bases. CDR3 in DNA: TGTGCCAGCAGCCATCGGGGGGCAGGGGACTCCTACGAGCAGTACTTC. Its protein product is CASSHRGAGDSYEQYF.

This clone was counted a single time. The gene calls are TRBV10-3 and TRBJ1-1; D call uncertain. The V gene lost 2 bases and the J gene lost 2 bases, with 6 bases spanning the gap. Germline assignment: CDR1 ENHRY and CDR2 SYGVKD. The CDR3 contains 13 residues. The CDR3, as DNA: TGTGCCATCAGTGAGAAGCCCAACACTGAAGCTTTCTTT. Translation gives CAISEKPNTEAFF.

The V call is TRBV27, the J call TRBJ2-1; the D is unclear. The CDR3 extends over 16 amino acids. Trimming stripped 5 bases from V and 0 bases from J, with 14 bases between. Per germline, CDR1 MNHEY and CDR2 SMNVEV (reference sequence). This CDR3 reads CASSLEAESSYNEQFF. As DNA, the CDR3 is TGTGCCAGCAGTCTAGAGGCCGAAAGCTCCTACAATGAGCAGTTCTTC.

The J gene is TRBJ1-6, the V gene TRBV4-2; possible D gene TRBD1, 6 bases. The CDR3 is 15 amino acids. Germline V gene data show CDR1 as LGHNA and CDR2 as YNFKEQ. The V end was cut by 1 base, the J end by 8 bases, with 12 bases between. The CDR3 spells CASSQVWGPDSPLHF. The CDR3 nucleotides read TGTGCCAGCAGCCAAGTGTGGGGGCCCGATTCACCCCTCCACTTT.

The rearrangement uses TRBV11-2 and TRBJ2-2; TRBD1 matches at 7 bases. Germline CDR1 and CDR2: SGHAT and FQNNGV. The ends lost 8 bases at V and 0 bases at J; junction bases unmatched: 12. CDR3 size: 17 residues. The CDR3 nucleotides are TGTGCCAGCCGACCCGTGACAGGGTCAGCGAACACCGGGGAGCTGTTTTTT. It codes for CASRPVTGSANTGELFF.

The chain couples TRBV27 to TRBJ1-6; 8 nucleotides align to TRBD1. V lost 2 bases and J lost 9; bases outside the gene matches: 3. The length of the CDR3 is 14 residues. The germline CDR1 and CDR2 sequences are MNHEY and SMNVEV (reference sequence). Written as DNA, the CDR3 is TGTGCCAGCAGTTTAGCAGGGGGCCCTTCACCCCTCCACTTT. The encoded protein is CASSLAGGPSPLHF.

The chain recombines TRBV15 with TRBJ1-1; possibly TRBD1 for D (6 bases). The CDR3 length is 18 residues. V lost 1 base and J lost 4, with 22 bases in between. CDR1 and CDR2 (germline): LNHNV, YYDKDF (reference sequence). The CDR3 sequence: CATSRAIWTAASGTEAFF. The CDR3 bases are TGTGCCACCAGCAGAGCCATTTGGACAGCCGCTAGTGGCACTGAAGCTTTCTTT. The variable domain in full, completed from reference TRBV15 and TRBJ1-1, reads DAMVIQNPRYQVTQFGKPVTLSCSQTLNHNVMYWYQQKSSQAPKLLFHYYDKDFNNEADTPDNFQSRRPNTSFCFLDIRSPGLGDTAMYLCATSRAIWTAASGTEAFFGQGTRLTVV.

The chain links TRBV5-1 to TRBJ1-1; TRBD1 matches at 12 bases. The CDR3 loop spans 17 amino acids. CDR1 and CDR2 from the germline V gene are SGHRS and YFSETQ. Trimming at V came to 4 bases and at J to 0 bases, leaving 7 bases not matched to a gene. The DNA of the CDR3 is TGCGCCAGCAGCACCCCGGGACAGGGGGCTCTGAACACTGAAGCTTTCTTT. Translated, it gives CASSTPGQGALNTEAFF.

This rearrangement joins TRBV20-1 to TRBJ1-2; unclear D gene. CDR1 and CDR2 (germline): DFQATT, SNEGSKA (reference sequence). V was pared by 4 bases and J by 4 bases, with 7 bases between. CDR3 length: 11 residues. The CDR3 loop is CSANFGYGYTF. The CDR3 DNA sequence: TGCAGTGCTAACTTTGGCTATGGCTACACCTTC.